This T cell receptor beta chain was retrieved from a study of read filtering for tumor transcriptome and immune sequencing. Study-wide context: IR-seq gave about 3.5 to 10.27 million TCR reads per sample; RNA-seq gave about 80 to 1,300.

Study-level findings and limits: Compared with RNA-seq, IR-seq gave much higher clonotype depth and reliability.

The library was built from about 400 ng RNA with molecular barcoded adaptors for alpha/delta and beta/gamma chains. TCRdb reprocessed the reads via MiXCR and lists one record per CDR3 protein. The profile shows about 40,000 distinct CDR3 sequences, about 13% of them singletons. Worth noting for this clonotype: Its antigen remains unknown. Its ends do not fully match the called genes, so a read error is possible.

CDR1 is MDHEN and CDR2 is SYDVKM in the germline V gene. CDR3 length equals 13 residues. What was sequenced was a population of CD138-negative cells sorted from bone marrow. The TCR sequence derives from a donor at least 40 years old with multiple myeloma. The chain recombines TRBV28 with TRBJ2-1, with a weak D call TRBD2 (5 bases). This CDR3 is CASSFGAVNVQFF. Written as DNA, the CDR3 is TGTGCCAGCAGTTTTGGAGCGGTTAATGTGCAGTTCTTC.